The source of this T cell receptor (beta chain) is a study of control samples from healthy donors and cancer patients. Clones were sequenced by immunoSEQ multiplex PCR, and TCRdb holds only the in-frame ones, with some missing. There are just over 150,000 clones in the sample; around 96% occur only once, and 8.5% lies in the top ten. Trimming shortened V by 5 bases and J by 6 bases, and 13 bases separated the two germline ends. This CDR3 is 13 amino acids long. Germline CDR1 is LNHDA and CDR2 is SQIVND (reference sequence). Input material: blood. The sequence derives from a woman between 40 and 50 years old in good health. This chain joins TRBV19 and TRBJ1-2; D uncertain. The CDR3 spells CASSAVREDGYTF. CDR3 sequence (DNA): TGTGCCAGTAGTGCTGTGAGGGAGGATGGCTACACCTTC.